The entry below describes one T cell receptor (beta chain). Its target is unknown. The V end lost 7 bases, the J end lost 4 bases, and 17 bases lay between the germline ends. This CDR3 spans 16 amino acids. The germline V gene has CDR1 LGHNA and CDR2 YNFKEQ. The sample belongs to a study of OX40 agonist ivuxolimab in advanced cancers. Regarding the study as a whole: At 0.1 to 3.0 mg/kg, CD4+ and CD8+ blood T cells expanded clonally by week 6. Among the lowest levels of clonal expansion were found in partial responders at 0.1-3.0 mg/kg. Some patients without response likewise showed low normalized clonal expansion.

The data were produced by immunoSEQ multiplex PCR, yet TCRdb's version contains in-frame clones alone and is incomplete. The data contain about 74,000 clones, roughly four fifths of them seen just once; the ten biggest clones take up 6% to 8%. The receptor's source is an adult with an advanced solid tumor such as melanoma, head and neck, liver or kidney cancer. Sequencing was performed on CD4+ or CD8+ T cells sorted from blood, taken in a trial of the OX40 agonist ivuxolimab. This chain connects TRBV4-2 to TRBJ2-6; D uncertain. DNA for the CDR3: TGTGCCAGCAAGTCTCCTTCTAAACCCGGGGCCAACGTCCTGACTTTC. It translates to CASKSPSKPGANVLTF.